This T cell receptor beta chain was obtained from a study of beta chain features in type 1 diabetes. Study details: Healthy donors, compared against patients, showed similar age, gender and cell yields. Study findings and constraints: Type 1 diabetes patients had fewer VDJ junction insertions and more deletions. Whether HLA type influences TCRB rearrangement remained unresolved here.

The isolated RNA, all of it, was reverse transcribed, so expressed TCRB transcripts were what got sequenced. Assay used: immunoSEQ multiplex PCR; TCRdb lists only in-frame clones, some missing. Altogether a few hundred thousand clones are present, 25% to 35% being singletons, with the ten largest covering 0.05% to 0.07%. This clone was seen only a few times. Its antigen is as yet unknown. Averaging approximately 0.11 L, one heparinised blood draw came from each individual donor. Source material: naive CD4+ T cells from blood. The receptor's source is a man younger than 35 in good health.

CDR3 sequence: CATDPTGITYEQYF. The CDR3 region has the DNA TGTGCCACAGACCCGACAGGGATTACCTACGAGCAGTACTTC. The rearrangement links TRBV2 to TRBJ2-7, with 7 bases that match TRBD1. The CDR3 covers 14 residues. V shed 10 bases and J 2 bases; nucleotides not matched to a gene: 11. Looked up from germline, CDR1 is SNHLY and CDR2 is FYNNEI.